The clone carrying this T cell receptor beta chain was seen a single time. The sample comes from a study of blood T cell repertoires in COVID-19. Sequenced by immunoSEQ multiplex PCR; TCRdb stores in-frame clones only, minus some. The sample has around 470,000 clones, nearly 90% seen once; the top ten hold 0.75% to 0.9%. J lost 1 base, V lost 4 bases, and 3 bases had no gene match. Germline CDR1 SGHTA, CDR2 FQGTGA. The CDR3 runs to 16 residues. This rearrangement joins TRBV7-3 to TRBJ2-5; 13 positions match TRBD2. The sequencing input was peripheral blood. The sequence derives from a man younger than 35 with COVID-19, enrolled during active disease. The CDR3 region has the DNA TGTGCCAGCAGCTCAGGGACTAGCGGGATCCAAGAGACCCAGTACTTC. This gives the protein CASSSGTSGIQETQYF.